This TCR beta chain was found in a study of patients and donors after allogeneic stem cell transplantation. Only a few counts were recorded for this clonotype. The V end was cut by 4 bases, the J end by 4 bases, with 14 bases between. Germline loops: CDR1 SGHRS, CDR2 YFSETQ. The CDR3 extends over 14 amino acids. Each CDR3 protein gets one entry after TCRdb re-called the RT-PCR reads with MiXCR. The sample carries 800,000 to 1,000,000 distinct CDR3 sequences, 18% recorded once. The receptor comes from a human donor who was either an allogeneic HSCT recipient or a stem cell or donor lymphocyte infusion donor (not recorded which). It is not recorded whose cells these are; they may come from a transplant donor. The chain employs TRBV5-1 and TRBJ1-2, with TRBD1 as a possible D gene (5 bases). Sequencing was performed on blood, either unsorted or a sorted T cell fraction (not recorded which). The CDR3 loop reads CASSEQRGSYGYTF. CDR3 nucleotide sequence: TGCGCCAGCAGCGAGCAAAGGGGTTCCTATGGCTACACCTTC.